This TCR beta chain was recovered during a study of T cell responses to AZD1222 COVID-19 vaccine. Measured with immunoSEQ multiplex PCR; TCRdb has only the in-frame clones, and not every one. The repertoire holds about 140,000 clones, with less than 95% as singletons. Overall study results and limits: Donor demographics were predominantly white British with a female majority; clonal diversity may be underestimated.

V gave up 8 bases and J gave up 0 bases, with 17 bases separating them. From germline, CDR1 is SEHNR and CDR2 FQNEAQ (reference sequence). This CDR3 contains 16 residues. For this clone: Antigen specificity is unknown.

The receptor was isolated from an adult in good health. The sequencing used peripheral blood, collected on day 0 of AZD1222 vaccination. This sequence joins TRBV7-9 and TRBJ2-1, with D hard to call. The DNA of the CDR3 is TGTGCCAGCGCTCCCCAAGACGGCCGCTCCTACAATGAGCAGTTCTTC. It specifies CASAPQDGRSYNEQFF.